This entry lists 28 T cell receptor beta chains sequenced from one sample in a study of neoadjuvant nivolumab and ipilimumab in lung cancer. Clones were sequenced by immunoSEQ multiplex PCR, and TCRdb holds only the in-frame ones, with some missing. The table records about 26,000 clones, around 80% of them present only once. The specimen was peripheral blood, collected before neoadjuvant nivolumab, alone or with ipilimumab. The origin of the receptors is an adult with non-small cell lung cancer.

The chain uses TRBV9 and TRBJ1-1, with TRBD1 identical over 7 bases. This CDR3 has 13 amino acids. Trimming at V came to 0 bases and at J to 9 bases, leaving 5 bases not matched to a gene. Germline CDR1 reads SGDLS; CDR2 reads YYNGEE. CDR3 nucleotide sequence: TGTGCCAGCAGCGTAGCGGACAGGACCCAAGCTTTCTTT. This gives the protein CASSVADRTQAFF.

This chain uses TRBV6-1 with TRBJ1-1; 8 bases are a match to TRBD1. This CDR3 contains 14 residues. V was pared by 3 bases and J by 4 bases, with 4 bases of the junction left unmatched. Germline V gene lookup returns CDR1 MNHNS and CDR2 SASEGT. CDR3 sequence reads: CASSDQGASTEAFF. In DNA form, the CDR3 reads TGTGCCAGCAGTGACCAGGGGGCGAGCACTGAAGCTTTCTTT.

The chain carries TRBV27 and TRBJ2-7, with D possibly matching TRBD1 (5 bases). CDR1 and CDR2 (germline): MNHEY, SMNVEV (reference sequence). The CDR3 is 14 residues long. The germline V and J ends were trimmed by 10 bases and 4 bases, with 20 bases remaining between them. The CDR3 protein is CATTGPDLPYEQYF. CDR3 bases: TGTGCCACCACAGGACCCGACCTTCCATACGAGCAGTACTTC.

The chain couples TRBV5-1 to TRBJ2-7; D uncertain. Trimming stripped 0 bases from V and 3 bases from J, with 7 bases between. Germline V gene lookup returns CDR1 SGHRS and CDR2 YFSETQ. The CDR3 has 13 amino acids. The DNA of the CDR3 is TGCGCCAGCAGCTTGGGAGGATTCTACGAGCAGTACTTC. This codes for CASSLGGFYEQYF.

This chain uses TRBV18 with TRBJ1-2; 9 nucleotides line up with TRBD1. CDR3 length: 15 amino acids. Per the germline V gene, CDR1 is KGHSH and CDR2 is LQKENI. J was trimmed by 8 bases and V by 1 base; bases with no gene match: 8. CDR3 residues: CASSPQTGGRDGYTF. CDR3 DNA: TGTGCCAGCTCACCACAAACAGGGGGCCGAGACGGCTACACCTTC.

V and J are TRBV7-2 and TRBJ2-1, with D perhaps matching TRBD2 (6 bases). The germline V and J ends were trimmed by 5 bases and 7 bases, with 12 bases remaining between them. Germline V CDR1 and CDR2: SGHTA, FQGNSA. CDR3 length equals 13 residues. The CDR3 sequence: CASSPRGWNEQFF. The CDR3 DNA follows: TGTGCCAGCAGCCCCCGGGGGTGGAATGAGCAGTTCTTC. The whole variable domain, remainder taken from reference TRBV7-2 and TRBJ2-1, is GAGVSQSPSNKVTEKGKDVELRCDPISGHTALYWYRQSLGQGLEFLIYFQGNSAPDKSGLPSDRFSAERTGGSVSTLTIQRTQQEDSAVYLCASSPRGWNEQFFGPGTRLTVL.

The rearrangement links TRBV12-5 to TRBJ1-1; no clear D. V was shortened by 6 bases and J by 4 bases, with 12 bases between the two germline ends. This CDR3 is built from 13 residues. The germline V gene encodes CDR1 LGHNT and CDR2 FRNRAP. The CDR3 reads CASGRGGGTEAFF. CDR3 in DNA: TGTGCTAGTGGCCGAGGTGGAGGCACTGAAGCTTTCTTT.

The J gene is TRBJ1-2, the V gene TRBV14, with D possibly matching TRBD1 (5 bases). The CDR3 extends over 13 amino acids. The germline V and J ends were trimmed by 6 bases and 2 bases, with 10 bases remaining between them. CDR1 SGHDN and CDR2 FVKESK come from the germline V gene. The CDR3 bases are TGTGCCAGCAGAAGCGGGGGAAACTATGGCTACACCTTC. Amino acid sequence: CASRSGGNYGYTF. Full variable domain (missing parts from reference TRBV14 and TRBJ1-2): EAGVTQFPSHSVIEKGQTVTLRCDPISGHDNLYWYRRVMGKEIKFLLHFVKESKQDESGMPNNRFLAERTGGTYSTLKVQPAELEDSGVYFCASRSGGNYGYTFGSGTRLTVV.

The genes are TRBV7-3 and TRBJ2-2; TRBD1 is a possible D gene (6 bases). The CDR3 runs 15 residues. Trimming shortened V by 5 bases and J by 0 bases, and 10 bases separated the two germline ends. Germline V gene sequence: CDR1 SGHTA, CDR2 FQGTGA. The CDR3 here is CASSTGTPNTGELFF. The CDR3, as DNA: TGTGCCAGCAGCACCGGGACACCGAACACCGGGGAGCTGTTTTTT.

The V call is TRBV2, the J call TRBJ2-7; the match to TRBD1 covers 7 bases. Germline CDR1 is SNHLY and CDR2 is FYNNEI. The CDR3 has 11 amino acids. V was clipped by 6 bases and J by 10 bases; unmatched bases: 6. Here the CDR3 DNA reads TGTGCCAGCAGCACAAACAGGGGACAGTACTTC. Translation gives CASSTNRGQYF.

The chain has TRBV4-2 and TRBJ2-5; TRBD1 or TRBD2 may be the D gene (5 bases each). The CDR3 totals 14 residues. Germline V gene lookup returns CDR1 LGHNA and CDR2 YNFKEQ. V shed 0 bases and J shed 5 bases, with 10 bases lying between them. Written as DNA, the CDR3 is TGTGCCAGCAGCCAAGATAAATGGGGGGAGACCCAGTACTTC. Protein: CASSQDKWGETQYF.

This chain connects TRBV9 to TRBJ2-7, with 13 bases matching TRBD2. The germline V gene has CDR1 SGDLS and CDR2 YYNGEE. The CDR3 consists of 16 residues. V trimming: 3 bases; J trimming: 5 bases; junction bases outside the gene matches: 8. The CDR3 DNA reads as TGTGCCAGCAGCGACAGACTAGCGGGGGGTAGGAACGAGCAGTACTTC. It yields the protein CASSDRLAGGRNEQYF.

This rearrangement joins TRBV10-3 to TRBJ2-1; no definite D call. This CDR3 is built from 12 residues. The V end lost 3 bases, the J end lost 6 bases, and 6 bases lay between the germline ends. The germline V gene has CDR1 ENHRY and CDR2 SYGVKD. The CDR3 DNA sequence: TGTGCCATCAGTGAAAGAGGCAATGAGCAGTTCTTC. Translated: CAISERGNEQFF.

The rearrangement joins TRBV29-1 to TRBJ2-3; TRBD1 agrees at 8 bases. Germline loops: CDR1 SQVTM, CDR2 ANQGSEA. V shed 5 bases, J shed 1 base, and the junction held 8 bases outside the gene matches. The CDR3 consists of 15 residues. CDR3 sequence reads: CSVLGQGLRTDTQYF. The CDR3 coding sequence is TGCAGCGTTCTAGGACAGGGCCTACGCACAGATACGCAGTATTTT.

The chain carries TRBV13 and TRBJ1-1; maybe TRBD1 (5 bases). In germline, CDR1 is PRHDT, CDR2 FYEKMQ (reference sequence). V was shortened by 5 bases and J by 6 bases, with 16 bases between the two germline ends. There are 14 residues in the CDR3. Here the CDR3 reads CASSQTEGKPEAFF. CDR3 bases: TGTGCCAGCAGCCAAACGGAGGGGAAGCCTGAAGCTTTCTTT. Drawing the rest from reference TRBV13 and TRBJ1-1, the complete variable domain is AAGVIQSPRHLIKEKRETATLKCYPIPRHDTVYWYQQGPGQDPQFLISFYEKMQSDKGSIPDRFSAQQFSDYHSELNMSSLELGDSALYFCASSQTEGKPEAFFGQGTRLTVV.

Worth noting for this clone: Other DNA sequences within the sample encode an identical CDR3. The V gene is TRBV2, the J gene TRBJ1-5; TRBD1 matches at 11 bases. Germline loops: CDR1 SNHLY, CDR2 FYNNEI. The CDR3 totals 16 residues. V was clipped by 5 bases and J by 1 base; unmatched bases: 4. The CDR3 DNA follows: TGTGCCAGCAGTTGGACAGGGGGCAACAGCAATCAGCCCCAGCATTTT. Residues: CASSWTGGNSNQPQHF.

V is TRBV5-1 and J is TRBJ1-1; D perhaps matches TRBD1 (6 bases). Trimming took 5 bases from V and 2 from J, leaving 10 bases between them. Germline V gives CDR1 SGHRS, CDR2 YFSETQ. This CDR3 is 13 amino acids long. DNA for the CDR3: TGCGCCAGCAGTAGACAGGACAACACTGAAGCTTTCTTT. It translates to CASSRQDNTEAFF.

V is TRBV10-2 and J is TRBJ1-2, with 9 bases matching TRBD1. V lost 2 bases to trimming and J lost 7 bases; unmatched junction nucleotides: 8. Looked up from germline, CDR1 is WSHSY and CDR2 is SAAADI. The CDR3 sequence is 15 residues long. CDR3 nucleotide sequence: TGCGCCAGCAGTGAGGGTGGGACAGGGCGTTCTGGCTACACCTTC. Its translation: CASSEGGTGRSGYTF.

The CDR3 reads CASRVRGGYEQYF. In nucleotides, the CDR3 is TGCGCCAGCAGAGTCCGGGGTGGGTACGAGCAGTACTTC. The chain has TRBV5-1 and TRBJ2-7; D might be TRBD2 (5 bases). The CDR3 consists of 13 residues. Deletions cut 5 bases from V and 4 bases from J, with 13 bases between. Germline values: CDR1 SGHRS, CDR2 YFSETQ.

This clone was counted once. The J gene is TRBJ2-3, the V gene TRBV2; D unresolved. The CDR3 length is 14 residues. In germline, CDR1 is SNHLY, CDR2 FYNNEI. Trimming pared 2 bases from V and 8 bases from J, leaving 14 bases between. In DNA form, the CDR3 reads TGTGCCAGCAGTGAAATCAGCCTCGGCGGTACGCAGTATTTT. Translating gives CASSEISLGGTQYF. Looking up the rest from reference TRBV2 and TRBJ2-3 gives the full variable domain: EPEVTQTPSHQVTQMGQEVILRCVPISNHLYFYWYRQILGQKVEFLVSFYNNEISEKSEIFDDQFSVERPDGSNFTLKIRSTKLEDSAMYFCASSEISLGGTQYFGPGTRLTVL.

The chain has TRBV7-2 and TRBJ1-6, with TRBD1 identical over 8 bases. Looked up from germline, CDR1 is SGHTA and CDR2 is FQGNSA. This CDR3 is built from 16 residues. The V and J ends lost 5 bases and 13 bases, in that order; junction bases with no gene match: 16. CDR3 nucleotides: TGTGCCAGCAGCGGAAGACAGGGGTCGGTCGGGGCGCCCCTCCACTTT. It translates to CASSGRQGSVGAPLHF.

The chain couples TRBV7-9 to TRBJ2-3, with 7 positions matching TRBD2. J was trimmed by 2 bases and V by 2 bases; bases with no gene match: 10. CDR1 is SEHNR and CDR2 is FQNEAQ in the germline V gene (reference sequence). The CDR3 loop spans 17 amino acids. The CDR3 protein is CASSLYASAGDTDTQYF. CDR3 sequence (DNA): TGTGCCAGCAGCTTATACGCCTCGGCGGGGGACACAGATACGCAGTATTTT.

V is TRBV25-1 and J is TRBJ2-5, with TRBD2 as a possible D gene (5 bases). Germline V gene data show CDR1 as MGHDK and CDR2 as SYGVNS. V lost 3 bases, J lost 1 base, and 6 bases lay in between. The CDR3 length is 13 residues. DNA for the CDR3: TGTGCCAGCAGTGATCGGGGCCAAGAGACCCAGTACTTC. It specifies CASSDRGQETQYF.

The chain is built from TRBV19 and TRBJ1-5, with D maybe TRBD1 (5 bases). The CDR3 has 14 amino acids. Germline-derived CDR1 and CDR2 are LNHDA and SQIVND (reference sequence). Between the trimmed V and J ends, which lost 6 bases and 4 bases, there was a span of 13 bases. CDR3 residues: CASREQALNQPQHF. The CDR3 DNA follows: TGTGCCAGTAGGGAACAGGCCCTAAATCAGCCCCAGCATTTT.

This clone came up once. The chain employs TRBV2 and TRBJ2-1; 10 bases fit TRBD1. CDR1 and CDR2 from the germline V gene are SNHLY and FYNNEI. J gave up 8 bases and V 6 bases, and 10 bases lay outside the gene matches. CDR3 length equals 15 residues. CDR3 sequence reads: CASRGVGQGFHEQFF. DNA for the CDR3: TGTGCCAGCAGGGGCGTGGGACAGGGGTTCCATGAGCAGTTCTTC. The whole variable domain, filled in from reference TRBV2 and TRBJ2-1, reads EPEVTQTPSHQVTQMGQEVILRCVPISNHLYFYWYRQILGQKVEFLVSFYNNEISEKSEIFDDQFSVERPDGSNFTLKIRSTKLEDSAMYFCASRGVGQGFHEQFFGPGTRLTVL.

CDR3 amino acids: CASSPDRRNTEAFF. The CDR3 nucleotides are TGTGCCAGTAGTCCGGACAGGAGGAACACTGAAGCTTTCTTT. The J gene is TRBJ1-1, the V gene TRBV19; 7 positions agree with TRBD1. Germline CDR1 reads LNHDA; CDR2 reads SQIVND (reference sequence). This CDR3 is 14 amino acids long. The ends lost 5 bases at V and 1 base at J; junction bases unmatched: 4.

This clone came up once. In DNA, the CDR3 is TGTGCCAGCACCACACCAGTGGCAGGAAATCAGCCCCAGCATTTT. Amino acids: CASTTPVAGNQPQHF. The chain couples TRBV28 to TRBJ1-5; D unresolved. The CDR3 runs 15 residues. Trimming pared 7 bases from V and 4 bases from J, leaving 17 bases between. CDR1 is MDHEN and CDR2 is SYDVKM in the germline V gene.

This clone was seen once. The rearrangement uses TRBV5-1 and TRBJ2-5; D is undetermined. CDR3 size: 11 residues. The germline V gene has CDR1 SGHRS and CDR2 YFSETQ. The germline V and J ends were trimmed by 1 base and 5 bases, with 3 bases remaining between them. CDR3 bases: TGCGCCAGCAGCTTGTTCGAGACCCAGTACTTC. It yields the protein CASSLFETQYF.